One sample yielded the 15 T cell receptor beta chains listed below, sequenced in a study of cytomegalovirus exposure and HLA in healthy donors (dated by TCRdb to about 2017). Receptor libraries were prepared by the immunoSEQ multiplex PCR assay. TCRdb re-hosts the immuneACCESS table, in-frame sequences only. Its copies lack some clones; in the studies checked, an unresolved V gene accounts for under half of them, and the cause for the rest is not known. Within this sample are some 250,000 clones, with less than 95% of them counted one time only. The ten largest clones represent 3.1% of the sample. The sequenced sample consisted of PBMCs. Receptors were obtained from a woman in her twenties or thirties in good health and CMV-seronegative.

The chain recombines TRBV2 with TRBJ2-7, with 11 bases fitting TRBD2. Trimming at V came to 1 base and at J to 2 bases, leaving 1 base not matched to a gene. This CDR3 has 15 residues. The germline gives CDR1 SNHLY, CDR2 FYNNEI. The CDR3 is CASSEVAGGPYEQYF. The CDR3 nucleotides are TGTGCCAGCAGTGAAGTAGCGGGAGGGCCCTACGAGCAGTACTTC.

This clone was counted once. This rearrangement joins TRBV6-5 to TRBJ2-5; the D gene is possibly TRBD2 (5 bases). The V gene's germline CDR1 is MNHEY and CDR2 SVGAGI. Trimming removed 6 bases at V and 5 bases at J, with 16 bases between. CDR3 length equals 14 residues. DNA of the CDR3: TGTGCCAGCAGGGTCATCGGGGTACCTGAGACCCAGTACTTC. This encodes CASRVIGVPETQYF.

The chain couples TRBV18 to TRBJ1-2, with no clear D. CDR3 length: 14 residues. The V end lost 1 base, the J end lost 0 bases, and 6 bases lay between the germline ends. CDR1 and CDR2 from the germline V gene are KGHSH and LQKENI. The CDR3 DNA is TGTGCCAGCTCACCACAGGGCTCTAACTATGGCTACACCTTC. Amino acid sequence: CASSPQGSNYGYTF.

The rearrangement uses TRBV19 and TRBJ2-1; TRBD2 might be the D (5 bases). V was clipped by 7 bases and J by 4 bases, with 17 bases between them. CDR1 LNHDA and CDR2 SQIVND come from the germline V gene (reference sequence). This CDR3 is built from 15 residues. The CDR3 spells CASKFRTGQYNEQFF. CDR3 DNA: TGTGCCAGTAAGTTCCGGACTGGGCAATACAATGAGCAGTTCTTC.

The chain couples TRBV9 to TRBJ2-2, with TRBD1 as a possible D gene (5 bases). Per germline, CDR1 SGDLS and CDR2 YYNGEE. Trimming pared 4 bases from V and 5 bases from J, leaving 15 bases between. This CDR3 region has 15 residues. CDR3 sequence (DNA): TGTGCCAGCAGCCTAAAAGCAGGGAATACCGGGGAGCTGTTTTTT. Amino acid sequence: CASSLKAGNTGELFF.

The rearrangement uses TRBV6-5 and TRBJ2-7, with 11 nucleotides matching TRBD1. The junction had 4 bases not matched to a gene; V was cut back by 2 bases and J by 4 bases. Germline CDR1 and CDR2: MNHEY and SVGAGI. This CDR3 is 15 amino acids long. The CDR3 region has the DNA TGTGCCAGCAGTTACCCAGGGACAGGGGGATACGAGCAGTACTTC. Protein: CASSYPGTGGYEQYF.

The V call is TRBV27, the J call TRBJ2-5; 10 bases align to TRBD1. J was trimmed by 5 bases and V by 8 bases; bases with no gene match: 17. In germline, CDR1 is MNHEY, CDR2 SMNVEV (reference sequence). The CDR3 length is 17 residues. CDR3 nucleotides: TGTGCCAGCCGGCCGGGACAGGGGAATGATCTGTTGGAGACCCAGTACTTC. Amino acid sequence: CASRPGQGNDLLETQYF.

V is TRBV11-3 and J is TRBJ2-3; TRBD1 aligns across 9 bases. The V gene end was trimmed by 1 base and the J gene end by 3 bases; junction bases not matched to a gene: 2. CDR1 is SGHNT, CDR2 YENEEA, per germline. This CDR3 spans 15 amino acids. The CDR3 loop is CASSLGTGATDTQYF. The CDR3 region has the DNA TGTGCCAGCAGCTTAGGGACAGGGGCGACAGATACGCAGTATTTT.

This clone has just one count. Other DNA sequences from this sample encode an identical CDR3 as well. This chain links TRBV13 with TRBJ2-7; D is ambiguous. The germline V gene has CDR1 PRHDT and CDR2 FYEKMQ (reference sequence). The CDR3 extends over 12 amino acids. V was cut by 1 base and J by 3 bases, with 4 bases left in between. The CDR3, as DNA: TGTGCCAGCAGCTTAGAGGGCTACGAGCAGTACTTC. As protein: CASSLEGYEQYF. Full variable domain (outside the CDR3, taken from reference TRBV13 and TRBJ2-7): AAGVIQSPRHLIKEKRETATLKCYPIPRHDTVYWYQQGPGQDPQFLISFYEKMQSDKGSIPDRFSAQQFSDYHSELNMSSLELGDSALYFCASSLEGYEQYFGPGTRLTVT.

The rearrangement uses TRBV13 and TRBJ2-1, with 10 bases aligning to TRBD2. Germline V gives CDR1 PRHDT, CDR2 FYEKMQ (reference sequence). Unmatched junction bases numbered 2, after V lost 7 bases and J lost 8 bases. The CDR3 extends over 12 amino acids. CDR3 amino acids: CASTSGSHEQFF. CDR3 nucleotide sequence: TGTGCCAGCACTAGCGGGAGCCATGAGCAGTTCTTC.

The chain joins TRBV13 to TRBJ2-7; D gene unclear. There are 14 residues in the CDR3. V dropped 4 bases and J dropped 5 bases, with 15 bases sitting between them. The germline V gene has CDR1 PRHDT and CDR2 FYEKMQ (reference sequence). The CDR3 DNA sequence: TGTGCCAGCAGCTACAAATCACAAGGGAACGAGCAGTACTTC. It encodes CASSYKSQGNEQYF.

The chain carries TRBV5-1 and TRBJ2-5; D is undetermined. The CDR3 loop spans 14 amino acids. Germline assignment: CDR1 SGHRS and CDR2 YFSETQ. Trimming left V 0 bases short and J 2 bases short, with 8 bases between. CDR3 DNA sequence: TGCGCCAGCAGCTTGGTGCCAGATCAAGAGACCCAGTACTTC. Translation gives CASSLVPDQETQYF.

The V gene is TRBV5-1, the J gene TRBJ2-2, with 9 nucleotides matching TRBD2. Per germline, CDR1 SGHRS and CDR2 YFSETQ. The CDR3 has 13 amino acids. J was trimmed by 6 bases and V by 8 bases; bases with no gene match: 5. For the CDR3, the DNA is TGCGCCAGTCGTAGCGGGAGATCCGGGGAGCTGTTTTTT. This translates into CASRSGRSGELFF. Based on the CDR3 plus reference TRBV5-1 and TRBJ2-2, the full variable domain is KAGVTQTPRYLIKTRGQQVTLSCSPISGHRSVSWYQQTPGQGLQFLFEYFSETQRNKGNFPGRFSGRQFSNSRSEMNVSTLELGDSALYLCASRSGRSGELFFGEGSRLTVL.

J is TRBJ2-3 and V is TRBV5-1; TRBD2 matches 8 bases. V lost 5 bases and J lost 4; bases outside the gene matches: 6. Germline values: CDR1 SGHRS, CDR2 YFSETQ. This CDR3 has 14 amino acids. The CDR3 sequence: CASRRSGSSDTQYF. The CDR3 DNA is TGCGCCAGCAGACGCAGCGGGAGCTCAGATACGCAGTATTTT. The complete variable domain, with remaining parts taken from reference TRBV5-1 and TRBJ2-3, reads KAGVTQTPRYLIKTRGQQVTLSCSPISGHRSVSWYQQTPGQGLQFLFEYFSETQRNKGNFPGRFSGRQFSNSRSEMNVSTLELGDSALYLCASRRSGSSDTQYFGPGTRLTVL.

The chain has TRBV10-2 and TRBJ2-7, with D possibly TRBD2 on 5 matching bases. The germline gives CDR1 WSHSY, CDR2 SAAADI. Between the trimmed V and J ends, which lost 3 bases and 3 bases, there was a span of 15 bases. The CDR3 has 15 amino acids. CDR3 bases: TGCGCCAGCAGTGACGGGGTTCTTCCGGGCTACGAGCAGTACTTC. Translated: CASSDGVLPGYEQYF.